A selection of T cell receptor beta chains follows, all from one sample in a study of cytomegalovirus exposure and HLA in healthy donors. Generated by immunoSEQ multiplex PCR, the TCRdb table keeps only in-frame clones and is missing some. The sample carries 95,000 to 150,000 clones, over 60% recorded once. Input material: PBMCs. The receptors were sampled from a woman aged 40-49 years in good health and CMV-seronegative. CDR3s include the opening cysteine and the closing phenylalanine or tryptophan. A D gene is named only where the DNA matches it firmly. Size tells how often a clone was seen (once, few, many) or the class of an expanded clone, and some rows leave it out.

j_call	v_call	d_call	clone_size	cdr3_aa	cdr3_nt
TRBJ1-5	TRBV28	.	.	CASAVRVDQPQHF	TGTGCCAGCGCGGTACGAGTGGATCAGCCCCAGCATTTT
TRBJ2-7	TRBV4-1	TRBD2	few	CASSPGLASYEQYF	TGCGCCAGCAGCCCGGGACTAGCGAGCTACGAGCAGTACTTC
TRBJ1-1	TRBV19	TRBD1	.	CATGQGSGVNTEAFF	TGTGCCACTGGACAGGGGAGCGGCGTGAACACTGAAGCTTTCTTT
TRBJ2-5	TRBV2	.	.	CASSGGLGAWETQYF	TGTGCCAGCAGTGGGGGGTTGGGGGCCTGGGAGACCCAGTACTTC
TRBJ2-7	TRBV5-4	.	.	CASSYGGGLREQYF	TGTGCCAGCAGCTATGGGGGAGGACTACGCGAGCAGTACTTC
TRBJ2-7	TRBV19	TRBD2	.	CASSMGTTIVYEQYF	TGTGCCAGTAGTATGGGGACTACCATAGTGTACGAGCAGTACTTC
TRBJ2-5	TRBV7-2	.	.	CASSRGGVKRETQYF	TGTGCCAGCAGTAGGGGTGGGGTTAAAAGGGAGACCCAGTACTTC
TRBJ2-7	TRBV9	TRBD2	.	CASSVGRGSSYEQYF	TGTGCCAGCAGCGTAGGGCGGGGGAGCTCCTACGAGCAGTACTTC
TRBJ1-5	TRBV28	.	few	CASSLGRQPQHF	TGTGCCAGCAGTTTAGGGAGACAGCCCCAGCATTTT
TRBJ2-4	TRBV6-1	TRBD2	.	CASSEGLAGIKNSQYF	TGTGCCAGCAGTGAAGGGCTAGCGGGAATCAAAAACAGTCAGTACTTC
TRBJ2-3	TRBV6-4	TRBD2	.	CASSWGRASDTQYF	TGTGCCTCTTCTTGGGGGAGGGCATCAGATACGCAGTATTTT
TRBJ2-7	TRBV9	.	.	CASSVDMGAHGYEQYF	TGTGCCAGCAGCGTAGATATGGGGGCGCACGGCTACGAGCAGTACTTC
TRBJ2-7	TRBV28	.	.	CASSPPEYYEQYF	TGTGCCAGCAGCCCCCCCGAGTACTACGAGCAGTACTTC
TRBJ1-1	TRBV7-2	.	few	CASSFGQMNTEAFF	TGTGCCAGCAGCTTTGGACAAATGAACACTGAAGCTTTCTTT
TRBJ1-1	TRBV7-8	TRBD1	.	CASRNRGQEAFF	TGTGCCAGCAGGAACAGGGGGCAGGAGGCTTTCTTT
TRBJ1-1	TRBV28	TRBD1	.	CASSLATGGWNTEAFF	TGTGCCAGCAGTTTAGCGACAGGGGGTTGGAACACTGAAGCTTTCTTT
TRBJ2-7	TRBV5-4	.	.	CASSSQSYEQYF	TGTGCCAGCAGCTCACAGTCCTACGAGCAGTACTTC
TRBJ2-7	TRBV13	TRBD2	.	CASSYSGSSYEQYF	TGTGCCAGCAGCTATAGCGGGAGCTCCTACGAGCAGTACTTC
TRBJ1-2	TRBV28	TRBD1	.	CASNLGQGPNYGYTF	TGTGCCAGCAACTTGGGACAGGGACCTAACTATGGCTACACCTTC
TRBJ1-4	TRBV5-8	.	.	CASSLIQGNEKLFF	TGTGCCAGCAGCTTGATTCAGGGTAATGAAAAACTGTTTTTT
TRBJ2-6	TRBV6-1	.	.	CASLSVGANVLTF	TGTGCCAGCTTGTCAGTTGGGGCCAACGTCCTGACTTTC
TRBJ2-1	TRBV5-1	TRBD2	.	CASSQKTGTSGTNEQFF	TGCGCCAGCAGCCAAAAGACCGGGACTAGCGGGACCAATGAGCAGTTCTTC
TRBJ2-1	TRBV14	TRBD2	.	CASSGTSGRDYNEQFF	TGTGCCAGCAGCGGGACTAGCGGGAGGGATTACAATGAGCAGTTCTTC